A single sample gave rise to the 5 T cell receptor beta chains below, sequenced in a study of breast tumors, draining lymph nodes, adjacent tissues. MiXCR was run by TCRdb on the multiplex PCR reads, yielding one entry per CDR3 protein. The table shows around 140,000 distinct CDR3 sequences, with about 30% occurring only once. Samples came from axillary lymph nodes draining the breast cancer. The source material was axillary lymph node tissue. The receptors here all came from a female donor with breast cancer. Some clones in this sample may be carry-over from other donors' samples.

The chain is built from TRBV2 and TRBJ2-3, with D possibly being TRBD2 (7 bases). The V gene lost 2 bases and the J gene lost 11 bases, with 20 bases spanning the gap. The germline V gene encodes CDR1 SNHLY and CDR2 FYNNEI. The CDR3 length is 15 residues. The CDR3 DNA follows: TGTGCCAGCAGTGAATGGGGGGGCGGGTACAATGAGCAGTATTTT. Translating gives CASSEWGGGYNEQYF.

The V gene is TRBV7-6, the J gene TRBJ2-1; 7 nucleotides line up with TRBD1. CDR3 size: 17 residues. Per the germline V gene, CDR1 is SGHVS and CDR2 is FNYEAQ. The V and J ends lost 4 bases and 0 bases, in that order; junction bases with no gene match: 9. This CDR3 reads CASSSSTGLGSYNEQFF. DNA of the CDR3: TGTGCCAGCAGCTCGTCGACAGGGTTGGGCTCCTACAATGAGCAGTTCTTC.

In its sample, this clonotype was seen many times. The rearrangement links TRBV30 to TRBJ2-3; tentatively, D is TRBD1 (6 bases). Germline loops: CDR1 GTSNPN, CDR2 SVGIG (reference sequence). CDR3 length equals 12 residues. V gave up 2 bases and J gave up 3 bases, with 6 bases separating them. Here the CDR3 reads CAWSTGTDTQYF. The CDR3 nucleotides read TGTGCCTGGAGTACAGGGACAGATACGCAGTATTTT. The full variable domain, rest sourced from reference TRBV30 and TRBJ2-3, is SQTIHQWPATLVQPVGSPLSLECTVEGTSNPNLYWYRQAAGRGLQLLFYSVGIGQISSEVPQNLSASRPQDRQFILSSKKLLLSDSGFYLCAWSTGTDTQYFGPGTRLTVL.

This clonotype was found many times. V gene TRBV6-6 combines with J gene TRBJ1-2; D not resolved. With 6 bases removed from V and 3 bases from J, the gap between germline ends came to 14 bases. There are 14 residues in the CDR3. From germline, CDR1 is MNHNY and CDR2 SVGAGI (reference sequence). The chain's CDR3 is CASSRSPGDYGYTF. The CDR3 bases are TGTGCCAGCAGCCGTAGCCCGGGCGACTATGGCTACACCTTC.

The V call is TRBV7-9, the J call TRBJ2-7; either TRBD1 or TRBD2 may fit D (5 bases each). Germline V gene data show CDR1 as SEHNR and CDR2 as FQNEAQ (reference sequence). The CDR3 extends over 18 amino acids. V lost 5 bases to trimming and J lost 1 base, with 24 bases between them. CDR3 sequence reads: CASSPGLRVGGGSYEQYV. CDR3 sequence (DNA): TGTGCCAGCAGCCCGGGATTACGGGTAGGTGGGGGATCCTACGAGCAGTACGTC.